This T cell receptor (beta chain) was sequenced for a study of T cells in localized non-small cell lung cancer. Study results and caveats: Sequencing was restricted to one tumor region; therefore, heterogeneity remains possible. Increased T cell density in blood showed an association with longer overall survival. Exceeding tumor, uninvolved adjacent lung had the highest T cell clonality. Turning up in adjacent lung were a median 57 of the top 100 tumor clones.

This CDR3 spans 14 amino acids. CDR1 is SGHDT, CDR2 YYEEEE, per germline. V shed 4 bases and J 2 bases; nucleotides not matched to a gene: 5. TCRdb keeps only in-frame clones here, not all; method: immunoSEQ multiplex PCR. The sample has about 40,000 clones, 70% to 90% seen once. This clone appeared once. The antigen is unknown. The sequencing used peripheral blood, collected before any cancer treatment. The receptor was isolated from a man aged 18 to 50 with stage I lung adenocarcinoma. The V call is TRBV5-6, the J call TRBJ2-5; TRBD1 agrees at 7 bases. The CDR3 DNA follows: TGTGCCAGCAGCACGACAGGGAGACAAGAGACCCAGTACTTC. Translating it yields CASSTTGRQETQYF.